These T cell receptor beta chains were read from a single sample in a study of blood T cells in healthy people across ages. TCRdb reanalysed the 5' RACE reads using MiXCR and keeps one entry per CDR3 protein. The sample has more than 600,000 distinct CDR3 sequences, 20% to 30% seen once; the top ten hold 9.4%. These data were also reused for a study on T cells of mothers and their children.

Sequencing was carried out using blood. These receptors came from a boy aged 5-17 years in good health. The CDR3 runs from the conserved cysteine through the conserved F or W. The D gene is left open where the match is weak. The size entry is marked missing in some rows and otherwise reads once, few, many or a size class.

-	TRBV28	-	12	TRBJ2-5	CASKEDKETQYF	TGTGCCAGCAAAGAGGACAAAGAGACCCAGTACTTC
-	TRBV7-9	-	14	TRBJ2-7	CASSQHAMAYEQYF	TGTGCCAGCAGCCAGCACGCCATGGCCTACGAGCAGTACTTC
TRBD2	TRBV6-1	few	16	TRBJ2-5	CASSGLAGDLGETQYF	TGTGCCAGCAGTGGACTAGCGGGAGATCTGGGAGAGACCCAGTACTTC
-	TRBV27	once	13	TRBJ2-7	CASSFQWGHEQYF	TGTGCCAGCAGTTTTCAGTGGGGCCACGAGCAGTACTTC
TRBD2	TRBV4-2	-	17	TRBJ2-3	CASSPEVGGGVTDTQYF	TGTGCCAGCAGCCCAGAGGTCGGGGGGGGCGTAACAGATACGCAGTATTTT
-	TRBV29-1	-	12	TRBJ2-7	CSVRGDNYEQYF	TGCAGCGTCAGAGGGGACAACTACGAGCAGTACTTC
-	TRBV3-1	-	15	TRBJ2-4	CASSQEIGREAIQYF	TGTGCCAGCAGCCAAGAAATCGGGAGAGAAGCCATTCAGTACTTC
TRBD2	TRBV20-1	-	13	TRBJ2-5	CSARNSGRNEQYF	TGCAGTGCTAGAAACAGCGGGAGGAACGAACAGTACTTC
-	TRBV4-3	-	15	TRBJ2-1	CASSPHRANYNEQFF	TGCGCCAGCAGCCCCCACAGGGCGAACTACAATGAGCAGTTCTTC
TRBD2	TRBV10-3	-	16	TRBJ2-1	CAIVASGGSSYNEQFF	TGTGCCATCGTCGCTAGCGGGGGGAGCTCCTACAATGAGCAGTTCTTC
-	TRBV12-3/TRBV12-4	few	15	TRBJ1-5	CASSLATPSNQPQHF	TGTGCCAGCAGTTTAGCAACCCCTAGCAATCAGCCCCAGCATTTT
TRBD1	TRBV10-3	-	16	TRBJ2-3	CAISDKQGAVTDTQYF	TGTGCCATCAGTGATAAACAGGGGGCCGTCACAGATACGCAGTATTTT
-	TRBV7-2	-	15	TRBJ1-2	CASSLVGAQGYGYTF	TGTGCCAGCAGCTTAGTTGGGGCGCAGGGCTATGGCTACACCTTC
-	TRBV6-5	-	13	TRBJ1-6	CASTYGAFSPLHF	TGTGCCAGCACTTACGGAGCATTTTCACCCCTCCACTTT
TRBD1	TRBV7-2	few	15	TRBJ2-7	CASSFGPGQGYEQYF	TGTGCCAGCAGCTTTGGCCCGGGACAGGGGTACGAGCAGTACTTC
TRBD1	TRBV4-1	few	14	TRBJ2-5	CASSQEEGQGTQYF	TGCGCCAGCAGCCAAGAGGAGGGACAGGGGACCCAGTACTTC
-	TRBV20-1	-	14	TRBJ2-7	CSAGGAQGTYEQYF	TGCAGTGCGGGAGGAGCTCAGGGAACCTACGAGCAGTACTTC
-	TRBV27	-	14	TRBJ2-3	CASSFDGSTDTQYF	TGTGCCAGCAGTTTCGACGGTAGCACAGATACGCAGTATTTT
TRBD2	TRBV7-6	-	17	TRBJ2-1	CASSPEVAGNSYNEQFF	TGTGCCAGCAGCCCAGAGGTAGCGGGGAACTCCTACAATGAGCAGTTCTTC
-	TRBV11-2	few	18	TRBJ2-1	CASSSLRSGPSSYNEQFF	TGTGCCAGCAGCTCCCTCCGCAGCGGGCCGAGCTCCTACAATGAGCAGTTCTTC
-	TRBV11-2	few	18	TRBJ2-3	CASSLGNSTTSSTDTQYF	TGTGCCAGCAGCTTAGGTAACTCAACGACCTCTAGCACAGATACGCAGTATTTT
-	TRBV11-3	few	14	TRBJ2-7	CASSPRIGAYEQYF	TGTGCCAGCAGCCCGCGGATAGGAGCCTACGAGCAGTACTTC
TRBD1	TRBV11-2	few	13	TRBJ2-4	CASSLDRRNIQYF	TGTGCCAGCAGCTTGGACAGGCGAAACATTCAGTACTTC
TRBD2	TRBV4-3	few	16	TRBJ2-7	CASSQEHSGGVYEQYF	TGCGCCAGCAGCCAAGAACATAGCGGGGGGGTCTACGAGCAGTACTTC
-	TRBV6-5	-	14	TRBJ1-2	CASSFRTDLYGYTF	TGTGCCAGCAGCTTCCGGACAGACCTGTATGGCTACACCTTC
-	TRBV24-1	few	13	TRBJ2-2	CATREVLTGELFF	TGTGCCACCAGAGAGGTATTGACCGGGGAGCTGTTTTTT
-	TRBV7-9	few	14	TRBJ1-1	CAIVPPGPNTEALF	TGTGCTATCGTGCCTCCGGGCCCCAACACTGAAGCTCTCTTT
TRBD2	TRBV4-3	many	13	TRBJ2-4	CASSLTSGGIQYF	TGCGCCAGCAGCCTAACAAGCGGGGGTATTCAGTACTTC
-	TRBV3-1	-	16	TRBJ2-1	CASSQRAAGRPTEQFF	TGTGCCAGCAGCCAACGGGCTGCTGGACGACCAACTGAGCAGTTCTTC
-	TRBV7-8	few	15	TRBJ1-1	CASSPIEGGLGEAFF	TGTGCCAGCAGCCCAATAGAAGGGGGATTAGGTGAAGCTTTCTTT
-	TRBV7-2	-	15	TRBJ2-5	CASSPDGLFQETQYF	TGTGCCAGCAGCCCAGACGGACTATTCCAAGAGACCCAGTACTTC